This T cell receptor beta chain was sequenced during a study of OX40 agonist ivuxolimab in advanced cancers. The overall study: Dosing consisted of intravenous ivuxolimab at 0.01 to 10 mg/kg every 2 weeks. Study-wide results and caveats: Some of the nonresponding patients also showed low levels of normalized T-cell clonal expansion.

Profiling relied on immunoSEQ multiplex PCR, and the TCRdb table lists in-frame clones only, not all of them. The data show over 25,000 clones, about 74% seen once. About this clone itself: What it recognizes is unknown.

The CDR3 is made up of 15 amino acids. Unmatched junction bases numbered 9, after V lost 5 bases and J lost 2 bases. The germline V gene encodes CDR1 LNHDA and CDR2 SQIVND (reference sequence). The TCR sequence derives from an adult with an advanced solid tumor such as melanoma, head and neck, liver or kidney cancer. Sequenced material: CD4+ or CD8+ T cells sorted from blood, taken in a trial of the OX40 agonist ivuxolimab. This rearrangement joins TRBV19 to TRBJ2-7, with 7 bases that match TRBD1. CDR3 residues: CASSANRGPPYEQYF. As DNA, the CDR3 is TGTGCCAGTAGTGCCAACAGGGGTCCACCCTACGAGCAGTACTTC.